This entry lists 2 T cell receptor beta chains sequenced from one sample in a study of cytomegalovirus exposure and HLA in healthy donors. 60 Vbeta and 13 Jbeta primers were used in PCR. Sequencing was performed with immunoSEQ multiplex PCR; in TCRdb, only in-frame clones are kept and a portion is missing. The table gives roughly 100,000 clones; the top ten clones make up about 16% of it. Sequencing input: PBMCs. These receptors all stem from a man in his forties or fifties in good health and CMV-seropositive.

The V call is TRBV11-3, the J call TRBJ1-2; possible D gene TRBD1, 5 bases. The CDR3 sequence is 18 residues long. Looked up from germline, CDR1 is SGHNT and CDR2 is YENEEA. Trimming left V 3 bases short and J 4 bases short, with 24 bases between. The CDR3, as DNA: TGTGCCAGCAGCTTGGGTAGGGGCAGACGCATCGCCTTCTATGGCTACACCTTC. Translation gives CASSLGRGRRIAFYGYTF.

The chain combines TRBV30 with TRBJ2-1, with a weak D call TRBD2 (6 bases). Germline V gene data show CDR1 as GTSNPN and CDR2 as SVGIG (reference sequence). V was clipped by 4 bases and J by 14 bases, with 15 bases between them. The CDR3 consists of 11 residues. The CDR3 DNA follows: TGTGCCTGGAAGATCGGGGGAGAGAAGTTCTTC. It yields the protein CAWKIGGEKFF.